One and the same sample provided the 19 T cell receptor beta chains below, sequenced in a study of chemoradiotherapy in HPV16-positive cancers. Clones were sequenced by immunoSEQ multiplex PCR, and TCRdb holds only the in-frame ones, with some missing. In the table there are some 11,000 clones, roughly 80% of which are singletons. This specimen was acquired from a patient who underwent chemoradiotherapy. The receptors shown here come from a human donor with HPV-associated anogenital cancer.

V and J are TRBV27 and TRBJ2-2; D is perhaps TRBD2 (5 bases). The CDR3 is 16 amino acids. CDR1 and CDR2 from the germline V gene are MNHEY and SMNVEV (reference sequence). Trimming removed 0 bases at V and 5 bases at J, with 13 bases between. The CDR3 region is CASSLSGDLGTGELFF. For the CDR3, the DNA is TGTGCCAGCAGTTTATCGGGAGACCTGGGGACCGGGGAGCTGTTTTTT.

The chain couples TRBV28 to TRBJ2-3; 7 nucleotides line up with TRBD1. This CDR3 spans 16 amino acids. With 5 bases clipped from V and 4 bases from J, the junction kept 12 bases outside the gene matches. Germline V CDR1 and CDR2: MDHEN, SYDVKM. In DNA, the CDR3 is TGTGCCAGCAGTCTCATCGGGACAGTATACGCAGATACGCAGTATTTT. It translates to CASSLIGTVYADTQYF.

The CDR3 loop reads CASSRTGGSRNYGYTF. The CDR3 DNA is TGTGCCAGCAGTCGGACAGGGGGATCACGAAACTATGGCTACACCTTC. The chain couples TRBV25-1 to TRBJ1-2; the match to TRBD1 covers 10 bases. The V and J ends lost 5 bases and 2 bases, in that order; junction bases with no gene match: 8. Germline CDR1 reads MGHDK; CDR2 reads SYGVNS. This CDR3 comprises 16 residues.

This chain joins TRBV30 and TRBJ1-2, with TRBD1 identical over 7 bases. Germline V gene lookup returns CDR1 GTSNPN and CDR2 SVGIG (reference sequence). The CDR3 length is 13 residues. The V and J ends lost 3 bases and 7 bases, in that order; junction bases with no gene match: 8. This CDR3 is CAWSEDRPGGYTF. The CDR3 nucleotides read TGTGCCTGGAGCGAGGACAGGCCCGGTGGCTACACCTTC.

This clone turned up a few times. V is TRBV6-1 and J is TRBJ2-7; TRBD1 aligns across 10 bases. The CDR3 runs to 14 residues. V gave up 4 bases and J gave up 2 bases; unmatched junction bases: 2. Germline-derived CDR1 and CDR2 are MNHNS and SASEGT. CDR3 nucleotide sequence: TGTGCCAGCAGTGGCGACAGGGGGCCCTACGAGCAGTACTTC. Translated: CASSGDRGPYEQYF.

J is TRBJ1-1 and V is TRBV20-1, with D unclear. Trimming removed 7 bases from V and 1 base from J, with 7 bases in between. Germline V gene lookup returns CDR1 DFQATT and CDR2 SNEGSKA (reference sequence). CDR3 length: 11 amino acids. Here the CDR3 reads CSVHRNTEAFF. CDR3 coding DNA: TGCAGTGTACACAGGAACACTGAAGCTTTCTTT.

The sample holds a few counts of this clone. The chain links TRBV7-9 to TRBJ2-7; D is unresolved. This CDR3 spans 12 amino acids. Germline CDR1 SEHNR, CDR2 FQNEAQ (reference sequence). V lost 6 bases to trimming and J lost 6 bases, with 12 bases between them. The CDR3 DNA follows: TGTGCCAGCAGTCCCGGGCACCCCGAGCAGTACTTC. This sequence encodes CASSPGHPEQYF.

This chain connects TRBV6-1 to TRBJ1-1, with D unresolved. The ends were cut back, 5 bases at V and 0 bases at J, with 4 bases in the middle. Germline V gene lookup returns CDR1 MNHNS and CDR2 SASEGT. The length of the CDR3 is 12 residues. The CDR3 nucleotides are TGTGCCAGCAGTCCGCTGAACACTGAAGCTTTCTTT. Protein sequence: CASSPLNTEAFF.

The chain couples TRBV5-3 to TRBJ2-7; perhaps TRBD2 as D (6 bases). TRBV5-3 is recorded as an ORF, its role being uncertain. V was cut by 2 bases and J by 6 bases, with 18 bases left in between. CDR3 length: 15 residues. CDR3 sequence: CARSFWWEVICEQYF. The CDR3 region has the DNA TGTGCCAGAAGCTTTTGGTGGGAGGTTATTTGCGAGCAGTACTTC.

This clone has a single count. The chain is built from TRBV7-2 and TRBJ2-3; either TRBD1 or TRBD2 may fit D (5 bases each). V lost 7 bases and J lost 1, with 12 bases in between. The CDR3 has 14 amino acids. Germline loops: CDR1 SGHTA, CDR2 FQGNSA. The CDR3 sequence is CASNRDLRTDTQYF. For the CDR3, the DNA is TGTGCCAGCAATCGGGACCTACGCACAGATACGCAGTATTTT.

V and J are TRBV5-1 and TRBJ2-2; no clear D. The CDR3 is 16 amino acids. V lost 3 bases and J lost 3, with 15 bases in between. Per the germline V gene, CDR1 is SGHRS and CDR2 is YFSETQ. The CDR3 DNA is TGCGCCAGCAGCTCCTACAGTAGCCGGGACACCGGGGAGCTGTTTTTT. As protein: CASSSYSSRDTGELFF.

This clone was counted between two and nine times. The V gene is TRBV18, the J gene TRBJ2-7; D uncertain. Trimming removed 4 bases at V and 3 bases at J, with 10 bases between. The CDR3 has 13 amino acids. Per the germline V gene, CDR1 is KGHSH and CDR2 is LQKENI. The CDR3 DNA reads as TGTGCCAGCTCACTAGACGGCATCTACGAGCAGTACTTC. It specifies CASSLDGIYEQYF.

This chain joins TRBV27 and TRBJ2-7; possibly TRBD2 for D (5 bases). The CDR3 spans 17 residues. Trimming left V 1 base short and J 3 bases short, with 19 bases between. CDR1 MNHEY and CDR2 SMNVEV come from the germline V gene (reference sequence). CDR3 nucleotides: TGTGCCAGCAGTTTATGGAGGCAAGTAGCCGGGTACTACGAGCAGTACTTC. Translated: CASSLWRQVAGYYEQYF.

The chain joins TRBV6-6 to TRBJ1-2, with D perhaps TRBD1 (5 bases). From germline, CDR1 is MNHNY and CDR2 SVGAGI (reference sequence). The CDR3 totals 12 residues. V was trimmed by 5 bases and J by 5 bases, leaving 9 bases between them. For the CDR3, the DNA is TGTGCCAGCAGTCAAGGGACGTATGGCTACACCTTC. This codes for CASSQGTYGYTF.

This chain joins TRBV4-1 and TRBJ2-5; no firm D call. CDR1 is MGHRA, CDR2 YSYEKL, per germline. V was trimmed by 4 bases and J by 7 bases, leaving 13 bases between them. The CDR3 has 13 residues. The CDR3 spells CASSPTRLGTQYF. The CDR3 DNA is TGCGCCAGCAGCCCGACAAGGCTCGGGACCCAGTACTTC.

This chain uses TRBV19 with TRBJ2-3; D gene ambiguous. The CDR3 sequence is 13 residues long. Trimming stripped 10 bases from V and 1 base from J, with 12 bases between. The germline V gene encodes CDR1 LNHDA and CDR2 SQIVND (reference sequence). DNA for the CDR3: TGTGCCACCCACCCCCCCGGCACAGATACGCAGTATTTT. The encoded protein is CATHPPGTDTQYF.

V and J are TRBV6-5 and TRBJ2-2; possibly TRBD2 for D (5 bases). V was cut by 5 bases and J by 5 bases, with 6 bases left in between. The germline V gene encodes CDR1 MNHEY and CDR2 SVGAGI. This CDR3 is 12 amino acids long. In nucleotides, the CDR3 is TGTGCCAGCAGTCGAGGGACCGGGGAGCTGTTTTTT. It encodes CASSRGTGELFF.

This rearrangement joins TRBV9 to TRBJ1-2, with TRBD1 matching 7 bases. The CDR3 runs to 15 residues. Germline loops: CDR1 SGDLS, CDR2 YYNGEE. V dropped 3 bases and J dropped 2; count of bases not matched to a gene: 7. The CDR3 nucleotides are TGTGCCAGCAGCGCCGGGCGGGACAGAAACTATGGCTACACCTTC. Translating it yields CASSAGRDRNYGYTF.

V and J are TRBV29-1 and TRBJ2-3, with D tentatively TRBD1 or TRBD2 (6 bases each). CDR3 length: 13 residues. Germline loops: CDR1 SQVTM, CDR2 ANQGSEA. Between the trimmed V and J ends, which lost 8 bases and 0 bases, there was a span of 12 bases. CDR3 residues: CSSRGLSTDTQYF. Written as DNA, the CDR3 is TGCAGCTCTCGGGGGCTGAGCACAGATACGCAGTATTTT.